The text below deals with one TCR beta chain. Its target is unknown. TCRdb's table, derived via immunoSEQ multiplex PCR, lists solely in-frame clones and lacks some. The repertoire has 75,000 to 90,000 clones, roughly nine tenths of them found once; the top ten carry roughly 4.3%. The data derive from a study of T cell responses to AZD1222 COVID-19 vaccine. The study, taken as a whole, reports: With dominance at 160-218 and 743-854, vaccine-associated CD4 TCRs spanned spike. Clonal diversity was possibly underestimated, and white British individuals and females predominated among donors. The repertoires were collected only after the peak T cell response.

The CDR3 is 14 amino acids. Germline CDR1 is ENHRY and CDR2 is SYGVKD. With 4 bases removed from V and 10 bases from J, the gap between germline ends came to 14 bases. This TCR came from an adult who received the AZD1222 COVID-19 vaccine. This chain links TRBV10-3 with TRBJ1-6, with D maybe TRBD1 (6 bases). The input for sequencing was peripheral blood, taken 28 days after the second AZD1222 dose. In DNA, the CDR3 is TGTGCCATCAGTGGCGGGGGCGCGAGGTCACCCCTCCACTTT. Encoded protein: CAISGGGARSPLHF.